Listed here are 6 T cell receptor beta chains from one sample, sequenced in a study of blood T cell repertoires in COVID-19. Method: immunoSEQ multiplex PCR; TCRdb's copy keeps in-frame clones and lacks some. This sample has approximately 140,000 clones; around four fifths occur once, and the top ten carry roughly 2.9%. Sequenced input: peripheral blood. These receptors were obtained from a woman in her 40s with active or convalescent COVID-19.

V gene TRBV3-1 (or the pseudogene TRBV3-2) combines with J gene TRBJ1-2, with TRBD1 matching over 11 bases. This CDR3 is 15 amino acids long. The ends lost 2 bases at V and 8 bases at J; junction bases unmatched: 7. CDR1 is LGHDT and CDR2 is YNNKEL in the germline V gene (reference sequence). CDR3 residues: CASSQPTGTGGGYTF. CDR3 DNA sequence: TGTGCCAGCAGCCAACCCACGGGGACAGGGGGGGGCTACACCTTC.

This chain uses TRBV5-1 with TRBJ2-2; D may be TRBD1 (6 bases). V lost 0 bases, J lost 4 bases, and 7 bases lay in between. From germline, CDR1 is SGHRS and CDR2 YFSETQ. The CDR3 sequence is 14 residues long. DNA for the CDR3: TGCGCCAGCAGCTTGGGGACAGTCACCGGGGAGCTGTTTTTT. This codes for CASSLGTVTGELFF.

This clone was found once. The rearrangement links TRBV6-5 to TRBJ1-6, with D maybe TRBD1 (6 bases). Germline V lookup: CDR1 MNHEY, CDR2 SVGAGI. V lost 7 bases, J lost 9 bases, and 13 bases lay in between. The CDR3 extends over 13 amino acids. The DNA of the CDR3 is TGTGCCAGCAACAGGGATTCTCCTTCACCCCTCCACTTT. Its protein product is CASNRDSPSPLHF.

This clone was recorded once. The chain links TRBV29-1 to TRBJ2-5; 9 nucleotides agree with TRBD1. The CDR3 is 12 amino acids. CDR1 and CDR2 from the germline V gene are SQVTM and ANQGSEA. V shed 6 bases and J 4 bases; nucleotides not matched to a gene: 3. CDR3: CSVGGQGETQYF. Written as DNA, the CDR3 is TGCAGCGTAGGGGGACAGGGAGAGACCCAGTACTTC.

This chain uses TRBV24-1 with TRBJ2-2; 7 bases align to TRBD2. The CDR3 contains 16 residues. Germline CDR1 KGHDR, CDR2 SFDVKD. Trimming at V came to 1 base and at J to 4 bases, leaving 5 bases not matched to a gene. The CDR3 sequence is CATSDFASGSTGELFF. The CDR3 nucleotides read TGTGCCACCAGTGATTTTGCTAGCGGATCCACCGGGGAGCTGTTTTTT.

The gene calls are TRBV27 and TRBJ1-2; possible D gene TRBD1, 5 bases. The V end was cut by 3 bases, the J end by 6 bases, with 20 bases between. Germline values: CDR1 MNHEY, CDR2 SMNVEV (reference sequence). This CDR3 has 16 residues. CDR3 sequence (DNA): TGTGCCAGCAGTTTCCTCCCGGACAAGGTGGCCAATGGCTACACCTTC. It encodes CASSFLPDKVANGYTF.